This T cell receptor beta chain was captured by sequencing in a study of blood T cell repertoires in COVID-19 (dated by TCRdb to about 2020). Study-wide context: The collaborator samples originated in the United States, Italy and Spain and spanned the acute and convalescent phases of COVID-19. Samples came from the ongoing ImmuneRACE study (first 160 participants) plus 1,254 subjects from 6 global collaborators. The material from the prospective study consisted of cDNA or gDNA derived from T cells, B-cell-depleted T cells, or PBMCs. The sample metadata nearly always contained a de-identified subject ID, COVID-19 status, age in years and sex. Where available, HLA class I and class II types were taken from metadata supplied by the sample provider and were not determined by assay-based typing. The repertoires were released in a freely available public database intended as a resource for research on the immune response to SARS-CoV-2. Deeply sampled blood TCRbeta repertoires from subjects exposed to, actively infected with, or recovered from COVID-19 were included in the dataset. What the study reported, not specific to this receptor: Clinical and demographic metadata were provided uncurated, with the amount varying by source and participant.

TCRbeta CDR3 regions were amplified from genomic DNA using the immunoSEQ Assay, a bias-controlled multiplex PCR. As for how the authors treated the data: Nucleated cell counts per sample were estimated from amplification of reference gene primers within the assay. To quantify the absolute abundance of each unique TCRbeta CDR3 rearrangement, sequence reads were collapsed and filtered. For each sample, productive Simpson clonality was calculated as the square root of Simpson's diversity index across productive rearrangements. The table comes from immuneACCESS by way of TCRdb, which keeps in-frame sequences with V and J called. Part of the clones is missing from these tables; in studies checked, under half for an unresolved V gene and the rest for unknown reasons. The D gene and trimming were derived from the DNA, and the V and J assignments and clone size from that table. Present in this sample are some 240,000 clones, roughly 85% of which were seen just once. Roughly 6.7% of the sample is in the top ten clones.

In the prospective study, participants were roughly 18 to 95 years old, resided in under 30 geographic areas of the United States, and were enrolled through a virtual design. Cohort assignment in the prospective study relied on participant-reported clinical history from a screening survey and a study questionnaire. Exposed participants were defined as having been in contact with someone with a PCR-confirmed or clinician-diagnosed COVID-19 case within 2 weeks of study entry. In the prospective study, whole blood, serum and a nasopharyngeal or oropharyngeal swab were collected from each participant by mobile phlebotomists. Prospective study participants could optionally give additional blood draws and questionnaires over an approximately 2-month period. Blood samples from the prospective study were shipped frozen or at room temperature prior to DNA extraction. The CDR3 contains 15 residues, cysteine and phenylalanine counted. The entry retains the CDR3 DNA only, 45 bases that are in frame from base 1. The junction carries 13 bases between V and J, which are trimmed by 2 bases and 5 bases respectively. CDR1 and CDR2 are read off the germline V gene (reference sequence) as MNHEY and SMNVEV.

As concerns this clone: Its binding antigen is unknown. Qualities for individual bases were not recorded, and no much larger clone is one base off.

This TCR came from a woman aged 45-59 years who had been exposed to COVID-19. The V gene is TRBV27 and the J gene is TRBJ2-1; TRBD2 might be the D gene, on 7 matching bases. Sequenced sample: PBMCs or T cells enriched from blood (not recorded which). Here is the DNA: TGTGCCAGCAGTTTAAGGGGGGGGGTTGACAATGAGCAGTTCTTC. This encodes CASSLRGGVDNEQFF.